A single sample is the source of the 7 T cell receptor beta chains below, sequenced in a study of sequential checkpoint blockade in melanoma. The method was immunoSEQ multiplex PCR; TCRdb's version includes in-frame clones alone and lacks a portion of them. The data show over 25,000 clones, approximately 77% seen once. Stated treatment: randomized to nivolumab then ipilimumab (arm A) or the reverse (arm B). The specimen was CD8+ T cells sorted from blood (inferred from file names), collected from a patient given nivolumab and ipilimumab in sequence. The source is a human donor with melanoma.

The chain carries TRBV18 and TRBJ1-1, with no clear D. Germline loops: CDR1 KGHSH, CDR2 LQKENI. The CDR3 spans 14 residues. V lost 3 bases to trimming and J lost 2 bases, with 10 bases between them. This CDR3 is CASSPVTLNTEAFF. For the CDR3, the DNA is TGTGCCAGCTCACCCGTAACACTAAACACTGAAGCTTTCTTT.

This rearrangement joins TRBV29-1 to TRBJ2-2; 10 nucleotides align to TRBD1. The CDR3 contains 15 residues. In germline, CDR1 is SQVTM, CDR2 ANQGSEA. The ends lost 3 bases at V and 6 bases at J; junction bases unmatched: 7. The CDR3 region is CSVDSGTGDSGELFF. The CDR3 DNA follows: TGCAGCGTTGACTCCGGGACAGGGGATTCCGGGGAGCTGTTTTTT.

This clone showed up just once. CDR3 in DNA: TGTGCCAGCAGTTTATATGGTCTGGGGGGGATCAATGAGCAGTTCTTC. Encoded protein: CASSLYGLGGINEQFF. The J gene is TRBJ2-1, the V gene TRBV28, with TRBD2 identical over 7 bases. The CDR3 loop spans 16 amino acids. Germline assignment: CDR1 MDHEN and CDR2 SYDVKM. V lost 1 base and J lost 6; bases outside the gene matches: 9.

The chain recombines TRBV5-1 with TRBJ2-7; TRBD1 matches at 7 bases. Germline CDR1 and CDR2: SGHRS and YFSETQ. J gave up 2 bases and V 4 bases, and 6 bases lay outside the gene matches. This CDR3 has 14 amino acids. CDR3 amino acids: CASSPRQGPYEQYF. CDR3 nucleotide sequence: TGCGCCAGCAGCCCCCGACAGGGACCCTACGAGCAGTACTTC.

V gene TRBV27 combines with J gene TRBJ1-5; D is uncertain. Germline CDR1 is MNHEY and CDR2 is SMNVEV (reference sequence). The CDR3 length is 13 residues. V shed 2 bases and J shed 5 bases, with 7 bases lying between them. CDR3 amino acids: CASSLNIYQPQHF. CDR3 nucleotide sequence: TGTGCCAGCAGTTTAAACATATATCAGCCCCAGCATTTT.

As DNA, the CDR3 is TGTGCCAGCAGCTCACAGGGGGAGGGAACTGAAGCTTTCTTT. Translation: CASSSQGEGTEAFF. The chain is built from TRBV2 and TRBJ1-1, with 8 positions matching TRBD1. The germline V gene encodes CDR1 SNHLY and CDR2 FYNNEI. The CDR3 consists of 14 residues. V dropped 6 bases and J dropped 5; count of bases not matched to a gene: 8.

V and J are TRBV5-1 and TRBJ1-5; unclear D gene. V lost 0 bases and J lost 4, with 8 bases in between. Germline CDR1 SGHRS, CDR2 YFSETQ. The CDR3 spans 14 residues. CDR3: CASSLAGINQPQHF. The CDR3 DNA sequence: TGCGCCAGCAGCTTGGCGGGGATAAATCAGCCCCAGCATTTT.